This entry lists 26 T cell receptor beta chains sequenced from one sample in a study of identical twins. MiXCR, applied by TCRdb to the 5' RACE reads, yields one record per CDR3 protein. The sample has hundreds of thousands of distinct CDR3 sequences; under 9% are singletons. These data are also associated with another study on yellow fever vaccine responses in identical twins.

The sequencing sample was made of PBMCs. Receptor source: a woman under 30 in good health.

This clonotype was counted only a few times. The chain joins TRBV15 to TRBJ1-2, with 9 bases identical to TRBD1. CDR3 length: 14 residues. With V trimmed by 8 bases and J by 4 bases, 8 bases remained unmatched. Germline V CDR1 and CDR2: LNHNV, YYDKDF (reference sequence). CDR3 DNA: TGTGCCACCCGCCTGACAGGGGGGTTCTATGGCTACACCTTC. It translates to CATRLTGGFYGYTF.

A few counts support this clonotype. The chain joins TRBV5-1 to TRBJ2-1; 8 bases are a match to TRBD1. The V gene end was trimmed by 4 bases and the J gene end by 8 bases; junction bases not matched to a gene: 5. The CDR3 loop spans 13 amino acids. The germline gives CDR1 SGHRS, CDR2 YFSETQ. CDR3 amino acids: CASSAGQGHEQFF. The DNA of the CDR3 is TGCGCCAGCAGCGCCGGACAGGGCCATGAGCAGTTCTTC.

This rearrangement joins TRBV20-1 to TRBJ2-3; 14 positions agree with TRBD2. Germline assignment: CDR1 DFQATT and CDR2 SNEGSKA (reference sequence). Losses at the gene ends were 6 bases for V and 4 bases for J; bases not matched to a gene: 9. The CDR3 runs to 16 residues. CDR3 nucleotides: TGCAGTGCGCCCCCGGGACTAGCGGGGGTTTCAGATACGCAGTATTTT. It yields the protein CSAPPGLAGVSDTQYF.

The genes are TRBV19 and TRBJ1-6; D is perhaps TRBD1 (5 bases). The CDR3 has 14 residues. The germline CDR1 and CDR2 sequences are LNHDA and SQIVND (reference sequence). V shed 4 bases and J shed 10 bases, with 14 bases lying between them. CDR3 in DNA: TGTGCCAGTAGTACGGACGGGACCGGGTCACCCCTCCACTTT. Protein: CASSTDGTGSPLHF.

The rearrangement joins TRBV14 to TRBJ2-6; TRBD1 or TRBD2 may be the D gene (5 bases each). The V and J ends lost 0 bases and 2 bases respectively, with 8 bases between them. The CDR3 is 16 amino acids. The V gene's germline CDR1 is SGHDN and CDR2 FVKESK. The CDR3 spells CASSQERGAGANVLTF. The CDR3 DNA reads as TGTGCCAGCAGCCAAGAAAGAGGGGCTGGGGCCAACGTCCTGACTTTC.

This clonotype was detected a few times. The chain's CDR3 is CASRVGTGRQETQYF. The CDR3 coding sequence is TGTGCCAGCAGGGTCGGGACAGGGAGACAAGAGACCCAGTACTTC. The chain joins TRBV12-3 or TRBV12-4 to TRBJ2-5; 9 bases map to TRBD1. The V gene end was trimmed by 6 bases and the J gene end by 2 bases; junction bases not matched to a gene: 7. This CDR3 comprises 15 residues.

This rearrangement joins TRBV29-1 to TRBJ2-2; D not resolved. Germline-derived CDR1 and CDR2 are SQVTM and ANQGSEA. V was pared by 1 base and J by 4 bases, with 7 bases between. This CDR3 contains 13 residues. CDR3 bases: TGCAGCGTTGAAGGGGGTGCCACCGGGGAGCTGTTTTTT. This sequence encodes CSVEGGATGELFF.

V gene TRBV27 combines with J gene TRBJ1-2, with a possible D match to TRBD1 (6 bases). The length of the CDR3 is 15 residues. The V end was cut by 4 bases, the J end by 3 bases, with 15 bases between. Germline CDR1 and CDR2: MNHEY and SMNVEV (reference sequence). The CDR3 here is CASSYRGKGDYGYTF. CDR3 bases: TGTGCCAGCAGTTATAGGGGAAAGGGGGACTATGGCTACACCTTC.

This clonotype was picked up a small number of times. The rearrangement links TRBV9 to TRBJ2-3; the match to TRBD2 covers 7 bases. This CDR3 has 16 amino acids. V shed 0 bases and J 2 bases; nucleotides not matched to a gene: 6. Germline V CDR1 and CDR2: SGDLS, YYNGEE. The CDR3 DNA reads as TGTGCCAGCAGCGTAGTGGGAGGGTATAACACAGATACGCAGTATTTT. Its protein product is CASSVVGGYNTDTQYF.

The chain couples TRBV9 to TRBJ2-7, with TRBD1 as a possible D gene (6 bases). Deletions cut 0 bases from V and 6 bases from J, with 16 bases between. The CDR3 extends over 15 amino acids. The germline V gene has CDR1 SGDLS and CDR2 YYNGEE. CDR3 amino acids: CASSVVGQGSAEQYF. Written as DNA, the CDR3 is TGTGCCAGCAGCGTAGTTGGGCAGGGGTCGGCCGAGCAGTACTTC.

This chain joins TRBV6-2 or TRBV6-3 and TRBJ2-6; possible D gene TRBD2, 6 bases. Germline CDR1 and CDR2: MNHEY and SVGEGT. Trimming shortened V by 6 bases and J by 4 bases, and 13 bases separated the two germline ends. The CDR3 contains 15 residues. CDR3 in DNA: TGTGCCAGCAGCCCCCACGGGAGCGGGGCCAACGTCCTGACTTTC. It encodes CASSPHGSGANVLTF.

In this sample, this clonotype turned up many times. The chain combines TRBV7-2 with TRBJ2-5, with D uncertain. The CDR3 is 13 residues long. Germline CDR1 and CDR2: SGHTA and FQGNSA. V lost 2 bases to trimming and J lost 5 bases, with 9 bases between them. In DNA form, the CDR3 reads TGTGCCAGCAGCTTAAATTTTATGGAGACCCAGTACTTC. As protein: CASSLNFMETQYF.

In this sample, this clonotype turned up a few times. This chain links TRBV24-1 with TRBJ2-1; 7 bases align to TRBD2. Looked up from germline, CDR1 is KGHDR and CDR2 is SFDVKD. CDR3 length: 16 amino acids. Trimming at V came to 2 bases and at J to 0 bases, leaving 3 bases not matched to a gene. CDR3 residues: CATSDSLADSYNEQFF. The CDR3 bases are TGTGCCACCAGTGATTCCCTAGCGGACTCCTACAATGAGCAGTTCTTC.

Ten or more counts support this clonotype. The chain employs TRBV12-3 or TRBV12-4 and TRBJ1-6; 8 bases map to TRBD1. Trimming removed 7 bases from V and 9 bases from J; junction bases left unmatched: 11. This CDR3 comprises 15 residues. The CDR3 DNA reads TGTGCCAGCACCAGGGCGACAGGGGTGGGTTCACCCCTCCACTTT. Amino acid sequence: CASTRATGVGSPLHF.

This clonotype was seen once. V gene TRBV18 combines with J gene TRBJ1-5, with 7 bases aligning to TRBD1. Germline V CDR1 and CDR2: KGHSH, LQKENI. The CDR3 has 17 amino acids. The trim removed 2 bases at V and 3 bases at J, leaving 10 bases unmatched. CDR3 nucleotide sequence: TGTGCCAGCTCACCAAGGGACAGCTTACTCCTCAATCAGCCCCAGCATTTT. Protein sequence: CASSPRDSLLLNQPQHF. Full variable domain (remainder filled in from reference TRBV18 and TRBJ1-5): NAGVMQNPRHLVRRRGQEARLRCSPMKGHSHVYWYRQLPEEGLKFMVYLQKENIIDESGMPKERFSAEFPKEGPSILRIQQVVRGDSAAYFCASSPRDSLLLNQPQHFGDGTRLSIL.

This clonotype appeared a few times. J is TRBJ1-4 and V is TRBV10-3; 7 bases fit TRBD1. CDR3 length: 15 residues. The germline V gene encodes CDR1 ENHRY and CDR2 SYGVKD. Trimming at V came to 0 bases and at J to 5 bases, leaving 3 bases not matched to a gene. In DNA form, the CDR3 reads TGTGCCATCAGTGAGTCGGGACAGAAGAATGAAAAACTGTTTTTT. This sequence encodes CAISESGQKNEKLFF.

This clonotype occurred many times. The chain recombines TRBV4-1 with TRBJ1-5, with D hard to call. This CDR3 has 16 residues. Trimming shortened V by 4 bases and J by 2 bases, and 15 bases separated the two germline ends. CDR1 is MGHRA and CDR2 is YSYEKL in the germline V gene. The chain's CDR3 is CASSRIPPRGNQPQHF. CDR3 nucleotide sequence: TGCGCCAGCAGCCGTATTCCACCCCGCGGCAATCAGCCCCAGCATTTT.

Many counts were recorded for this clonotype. CDR3 region: CATSRDRAGNSNQPQHF. CDR3 coding DNA: TGTGCCACCAGCAGAGATCGGGCAGGGAATAGCAATCAGCCCCAGCATTTT. The gene calls are TRBV15 and TRBJ1-5; tentatively, D is TRBD1 (5 bases). V lost 0 bases, J lost 0 bases, and 12 bases lay in between. The V gene's germline CDR1 is LNHNV and CDR2 YYDKDF (reference sequence). This CDR3 has 17 amino acids. Full variable domain (rest looked up from reference TRBV15 and TRBJ1-5): DAMVIQNPRYQVTQFGKPVTLSCSQTLNHNVMYWYQQKSSQAPKLLFHYYDKDFNNEADTPDNFQSRRPNTSFCFLDIRSPGLGDTAMYLCATSRDRAGNSNQPQHFGDGTRLSIL.

CDR3 sequence: CSASGLAGGPGTQYF. The CDR3 nucleotides read TGCAGTGCTAGCGGATTAGCGGGGGGCCCTGGGACCCAGTACTTC. V is TRBV20-1 and J is TRBJ2-5; 10 bases line up with TRBD2. Germline V gives CDR1 DFQATT, CDR2 SNEGSKA (reference sequence). The CDR3 loop spans 15 amino acids. Losses at the gene ends were 3 bases for V and 7 bases for J; bases not matched to a gene: 11.

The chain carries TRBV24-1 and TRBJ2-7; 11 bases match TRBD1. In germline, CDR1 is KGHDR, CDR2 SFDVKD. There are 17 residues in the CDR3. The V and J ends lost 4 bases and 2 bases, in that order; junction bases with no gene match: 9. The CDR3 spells CATSDPAGTGGAYEQYF. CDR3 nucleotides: TGTGCCACCAGTGACCCGGCCGGGACAGGGGGGGCCTACGAGCAGTACTTC.

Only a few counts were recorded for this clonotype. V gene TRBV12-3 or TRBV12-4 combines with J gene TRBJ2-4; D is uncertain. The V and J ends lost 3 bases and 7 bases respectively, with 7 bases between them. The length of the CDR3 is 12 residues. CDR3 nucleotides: TGTGCCAGCAGTTTTTGGGGTAACATTCAGTACTTC. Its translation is CASSFWGNIQYF.

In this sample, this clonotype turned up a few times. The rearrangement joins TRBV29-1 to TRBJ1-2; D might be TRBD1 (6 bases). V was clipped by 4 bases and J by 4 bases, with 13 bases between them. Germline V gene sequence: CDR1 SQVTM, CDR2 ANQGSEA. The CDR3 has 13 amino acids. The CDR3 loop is CSVALGGGYGYTF. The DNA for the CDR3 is TGCAGCGTTGCTCTGGGAGGGGGCTATGGCTACACCTTC.

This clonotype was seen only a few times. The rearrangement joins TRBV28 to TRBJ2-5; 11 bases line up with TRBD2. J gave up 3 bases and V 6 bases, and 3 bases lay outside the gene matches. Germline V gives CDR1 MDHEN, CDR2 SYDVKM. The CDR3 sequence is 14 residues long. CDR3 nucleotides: TGTGCCAGCAGCACTAGCGGGGGAAAAGAGACCCAGTACTTC. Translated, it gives CASSTSGGKETQYF. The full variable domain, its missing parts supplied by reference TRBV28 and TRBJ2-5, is DVKVTQSSRYLVKRTGEKVFLECVQDMDHENMFWYRQDPGLGLRLIYFSYDVKMKEKGDIPEGYSVSREKKERFSLILESASTNQTSMYLCASSTSGGKETQYFGPGTRLLVL.

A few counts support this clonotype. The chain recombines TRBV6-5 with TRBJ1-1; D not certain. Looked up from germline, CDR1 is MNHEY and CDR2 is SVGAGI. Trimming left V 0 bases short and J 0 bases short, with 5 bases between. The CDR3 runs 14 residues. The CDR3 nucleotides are TGTGCCAGCAGTTACTCGGGGATGAACACTGAAGCTTTCTTT. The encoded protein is CASSYSGMNTEAFF.

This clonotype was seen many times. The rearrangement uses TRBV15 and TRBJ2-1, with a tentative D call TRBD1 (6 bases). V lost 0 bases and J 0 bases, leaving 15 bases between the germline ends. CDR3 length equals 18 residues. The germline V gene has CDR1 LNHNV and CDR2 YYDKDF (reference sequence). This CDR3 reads CATSRELWTESSYNEQFF. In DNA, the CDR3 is TGTGCCACCAGCAGAGAGCTGTGGACAGAGAGCTCCTACAATGAGCAGTTCTTC.

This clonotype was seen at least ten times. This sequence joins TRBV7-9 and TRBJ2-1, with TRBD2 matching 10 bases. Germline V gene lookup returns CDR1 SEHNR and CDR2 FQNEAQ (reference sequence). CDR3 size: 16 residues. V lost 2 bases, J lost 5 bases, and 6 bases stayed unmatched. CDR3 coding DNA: TGTGCCAGCAGCTTACGAGCGGGAGGGGTTCACAATGAGCAGTTCTTC. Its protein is CASSLRAGGVHNEQFF.